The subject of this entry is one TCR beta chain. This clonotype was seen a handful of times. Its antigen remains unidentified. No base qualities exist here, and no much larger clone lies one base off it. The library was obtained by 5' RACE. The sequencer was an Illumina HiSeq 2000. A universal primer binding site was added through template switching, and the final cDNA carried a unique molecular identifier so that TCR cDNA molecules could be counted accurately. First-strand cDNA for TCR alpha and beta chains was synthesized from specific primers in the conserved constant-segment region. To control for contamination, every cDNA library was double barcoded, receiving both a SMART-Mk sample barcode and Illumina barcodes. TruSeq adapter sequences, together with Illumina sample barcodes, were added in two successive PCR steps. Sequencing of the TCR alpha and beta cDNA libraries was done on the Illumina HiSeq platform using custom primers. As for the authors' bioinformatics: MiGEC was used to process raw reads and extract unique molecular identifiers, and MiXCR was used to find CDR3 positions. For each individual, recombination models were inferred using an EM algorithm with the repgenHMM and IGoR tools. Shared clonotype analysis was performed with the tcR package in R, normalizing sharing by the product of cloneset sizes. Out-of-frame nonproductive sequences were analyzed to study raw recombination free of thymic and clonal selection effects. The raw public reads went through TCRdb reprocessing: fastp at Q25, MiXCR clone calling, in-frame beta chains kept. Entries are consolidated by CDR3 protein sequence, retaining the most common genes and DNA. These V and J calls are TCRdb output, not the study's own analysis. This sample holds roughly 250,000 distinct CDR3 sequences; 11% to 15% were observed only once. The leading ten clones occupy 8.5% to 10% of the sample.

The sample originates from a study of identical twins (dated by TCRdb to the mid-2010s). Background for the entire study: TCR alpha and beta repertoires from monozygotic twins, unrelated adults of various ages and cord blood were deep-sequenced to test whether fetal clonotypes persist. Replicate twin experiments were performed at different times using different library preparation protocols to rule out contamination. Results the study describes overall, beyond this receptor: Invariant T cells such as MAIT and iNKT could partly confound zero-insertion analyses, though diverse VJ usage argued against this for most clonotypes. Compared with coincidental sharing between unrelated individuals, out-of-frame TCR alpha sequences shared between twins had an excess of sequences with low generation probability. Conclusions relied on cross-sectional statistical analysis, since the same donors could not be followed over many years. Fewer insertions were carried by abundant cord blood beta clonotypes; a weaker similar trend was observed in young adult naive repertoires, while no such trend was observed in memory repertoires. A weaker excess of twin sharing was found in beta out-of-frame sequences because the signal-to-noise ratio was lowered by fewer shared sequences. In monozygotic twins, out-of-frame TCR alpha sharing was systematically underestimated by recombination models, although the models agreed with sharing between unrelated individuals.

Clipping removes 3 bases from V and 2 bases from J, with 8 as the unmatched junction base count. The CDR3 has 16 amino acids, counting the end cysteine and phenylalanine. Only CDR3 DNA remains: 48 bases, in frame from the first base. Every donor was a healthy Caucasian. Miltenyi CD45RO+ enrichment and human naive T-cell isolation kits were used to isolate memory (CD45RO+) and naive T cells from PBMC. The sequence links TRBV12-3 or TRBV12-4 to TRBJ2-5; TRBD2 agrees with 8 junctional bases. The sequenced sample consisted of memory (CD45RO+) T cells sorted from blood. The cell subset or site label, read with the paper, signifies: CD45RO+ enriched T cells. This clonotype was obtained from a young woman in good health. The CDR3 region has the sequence CASSFAAGVGQETQYF. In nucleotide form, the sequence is TGTGCCAGCAGTTTCGCAGCGGGAGTTGGTCAAGAGACCCAGTACTTC.